This section outlines one T cell receptor beta chain sequence together with its context. Its antigen is undetermined. The germline V and J ends were trimmed by 1 base and 0 bases, with 10 bases remaining between them. Per germline, CDR1 SGHRS and CDR2 YFSETQ. This CDR3 comprises 15 residues. The data were produced by immunoSEQ multiplex PCR, yet TCRdb's version contains in-frame clones alone and is incomplete. The table has some 150,000 clones, about 93% seen once. The entry originates in a study of CD4+ T cells in melanoma. Overall study findings and caveats: Neoantigen-specific CD4+ T cells in melanoma reportedly had diverse differentiation states. CD8+ T cell, macrophage and B cell function reportedly correlated with neoantigen-specific CD4+ T cells.

The chain uses TRBV5-1 and TRBJ2-5; no clear D gene. The clonotype was recovered from a human donor with melanoma. CDR3: CASSLLGINQETQYF. CDR3 nucleotide sequence: TGCGCCAGCAGCTTGCTGGGGATCAACCAAGAGACCCAGTACTTC. Complete variable domain (other parts from reference TRBV5-1 and TRBJ2-5): KAGVTQTPRYLIKTRGQQVTLSCSPISGHRSVSWYQQTPGQGLQFLFEYFSETQRNKGNFPGRFSGRQFSNSRSEMNVSTLELGDSALYLCASSLLGINQETQYFGPGTRLLVL.